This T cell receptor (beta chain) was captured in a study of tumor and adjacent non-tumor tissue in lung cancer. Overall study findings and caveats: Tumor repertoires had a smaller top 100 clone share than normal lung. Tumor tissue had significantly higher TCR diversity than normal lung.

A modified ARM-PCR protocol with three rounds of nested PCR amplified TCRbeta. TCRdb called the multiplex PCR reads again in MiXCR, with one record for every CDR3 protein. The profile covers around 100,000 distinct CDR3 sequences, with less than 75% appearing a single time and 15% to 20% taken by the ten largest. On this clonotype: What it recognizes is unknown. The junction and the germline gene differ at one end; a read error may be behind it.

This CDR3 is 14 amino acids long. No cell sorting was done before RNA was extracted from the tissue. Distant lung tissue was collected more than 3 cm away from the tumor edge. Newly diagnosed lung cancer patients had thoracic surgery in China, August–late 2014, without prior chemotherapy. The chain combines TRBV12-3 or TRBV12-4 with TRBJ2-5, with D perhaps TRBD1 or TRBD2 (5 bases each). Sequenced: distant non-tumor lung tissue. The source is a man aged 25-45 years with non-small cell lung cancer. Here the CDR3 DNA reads TGTGCCAGCAGTGGGGGACCATTAAAGGAGATCCAGTACTTC. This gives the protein CASSGGPLKEIQYF.